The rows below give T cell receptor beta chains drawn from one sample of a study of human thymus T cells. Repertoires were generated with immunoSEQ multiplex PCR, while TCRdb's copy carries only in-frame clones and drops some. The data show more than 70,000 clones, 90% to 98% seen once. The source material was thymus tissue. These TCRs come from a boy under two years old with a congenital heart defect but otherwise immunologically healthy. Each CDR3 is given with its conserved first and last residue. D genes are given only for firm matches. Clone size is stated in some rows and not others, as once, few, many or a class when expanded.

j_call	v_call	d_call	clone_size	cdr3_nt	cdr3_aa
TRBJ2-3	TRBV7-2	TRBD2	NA	TGTGCCAGCACAAACATGCTAGCGGGGGGGCTGAAAGATACGCAGTATTTT	CASTNMLAGGLKDTQYF
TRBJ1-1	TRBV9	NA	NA	TGTGCCAGCAGCGGAACGACAGGCACTGAAGCTTTCTTT	CASSGTTGTEAFF
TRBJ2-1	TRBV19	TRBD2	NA	TGTGCCAGTAGTACTCGGGGGGGATTCTCCTACAATGAGCAGTTCTTC	CASSTRGGFSYNEQFF
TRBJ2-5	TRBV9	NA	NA	TGTGCCAGCAGCGTAGCTCACTCTGCAGAGACCCAGTACTTC	CASSVAHSAETQYF
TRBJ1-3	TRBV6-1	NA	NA	TGTGCCAGCAGTGACCGCACAGGAATCTCTGGAAACACCATATATTTT	CASSDRTGISGNTIYF
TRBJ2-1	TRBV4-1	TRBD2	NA	TGCGCCAGCAGCCAAGATGACCAGCGGGGGTACAATGAGCAGTTCTTC	CASSQDDQRGYNEQFF
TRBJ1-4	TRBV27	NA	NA	TGTGCCAGCCGGGAGACAGGTATAGATGAAAAACTGTTTTTT	CASRETGIDEKLFF
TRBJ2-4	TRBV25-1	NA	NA	TGTGCCAGCAGTGGTGCTAGTTCCCAAAACATTCAGTACTTC	CASSGASSQNIQYF
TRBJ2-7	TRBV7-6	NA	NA	TGTGCCAGCAGCTTAGGGACAAGACACGGAAGCTCCTACGAGCAGTACTTC	CASSLGTRHGSSYEQYF
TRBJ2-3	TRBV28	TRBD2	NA	TGTGCCGCAAACGGGACTAGTGGTTCAGATACGCAGTATTTT	CAANGTSGSDTQYF
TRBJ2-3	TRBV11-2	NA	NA	TGTGCCAGCAGCTTAGTCAGGGTCAATACGCAGTATTTT	CASSLVRVNTQYF
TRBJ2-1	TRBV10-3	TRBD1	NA	TGTGCCATCAGGGGACAGGGCTCAGACAATGAGCAGTTCTTC	CAIRGQGSDNEQFF
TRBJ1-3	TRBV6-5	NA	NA	TGTGCCAGCAGTTACTCGGTTAGGGGCCTGGGAAACACCATATATTTT	CASSYSVRGLGNTIYF
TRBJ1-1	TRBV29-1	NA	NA	TGCAGCGTTGATGGGGGGAGAGCTTTCTTT	CSVDGGRAFF
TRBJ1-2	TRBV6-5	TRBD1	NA	TGTGCCAGCGGAGGGACAGGGAATGATAACTATGGCTACACCTTC	CASGGTGNDNYGYTF
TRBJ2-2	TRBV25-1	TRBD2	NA	TGTGCCAGCAGTGGCGACGGACTAGCGGGAGCCGGGGAGCTGTTTTTT	CASSGDGLAGAGELFF
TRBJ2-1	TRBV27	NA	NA	TGTGCCAGCAGTAGAAACCCCGGGACAGGGGGTATGCTAGCGGGAGACAATGAGCAGTTCTTC	CASSRNPGTGGMLAGDNEQFF
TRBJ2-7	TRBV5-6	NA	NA	TGTGCCAGCAGCTTCGGCCCCACGCACTCCGAGCAGTACTTC	CASSFGPTHSEQYF
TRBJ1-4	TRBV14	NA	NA	TGTGCCAGCAGCCCCAAGGCCCTAGATGGGAATGAAAAACTGTTTTTT	CASSPKALDGNEKLFF
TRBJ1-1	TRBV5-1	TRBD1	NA	TGCGCCAGCAGCTTGTCCCTCTCGGGACAGGGGGGAACGGCTGAAGCTTTCTTT	CASSLSLSGQGGTAEAFF
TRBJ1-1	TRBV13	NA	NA	TGTGCCAGCAGCTTACTTGGAGCAAGTATGAACACTGAAGCTTTCTTT	CASSLLGASMNTEAFF
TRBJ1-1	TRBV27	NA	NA	TGTGCCAGCAGTTTGGGCGAGAACACTGAAGCTTTCTTT	CASSLGENTEAFF
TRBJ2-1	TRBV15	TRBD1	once	TGTGCCACCAGCAGACTTGACAGGGGAGGCAATGAGCAGTTCTTC	CATSRLDRGGNEQFF
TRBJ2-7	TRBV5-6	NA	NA	TGTGCCAGCAGCCCCAGGACCGGCTCCTACGAGCAGTACTTC	CASSPRTGSYEQYF
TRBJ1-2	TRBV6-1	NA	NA	TGTGCCAGCAGTGAAGGGTTCGTGGAGCTAAACTATGGCTACACCTTC	CASSEGFVELNYGYTF
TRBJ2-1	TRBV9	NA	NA	TGTGCCAGCAGCGAGGAGGGCGGGGTTGGGTCCTACAATGAGCAGTTCTTC	CASSEEGGVGSYNEQFF
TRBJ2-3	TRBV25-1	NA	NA	TGTGCCAGCAGCCACCGGACCAGAGCAGATACGCAGTATTTT	CASSHRTRADTQYF
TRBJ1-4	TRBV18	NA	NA	TGTGCCAGCTCACTCGACCGGGACACCGACTTTAATCCTGAAAAACTGTTTTTT	CASSLDRDTDFNPEKLFF
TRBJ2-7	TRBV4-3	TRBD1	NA	TGCGCCAGCAGCCAAGGAACCGGACAGGGATGGTACGAGCAGTACTTC	CASSQGTGQGWYEQYF
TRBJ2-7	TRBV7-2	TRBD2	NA	TGTGCCAGCAGCTTAAGGCGGGGGTGTATCTCCTACGAGCAGTACTTC	CASSLRRGCISYEQYF
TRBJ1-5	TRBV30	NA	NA	TGTGCCTGGGCCCCCCAGGGACACCCAAGCAATCAGCCCCAGCATTTT	CAWAPQGHPSNQPQHF
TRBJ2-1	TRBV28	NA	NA	TGTGCCATCATCGGGGAATCCTACAATGAGCAGTTCTTC	CAIIGESYNEQFF
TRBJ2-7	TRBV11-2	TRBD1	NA	TGTGCCAGCAGCTTAGGACAGGGGGCTTACGAGCAGTACTTC	CASSLGQGAYEQYF
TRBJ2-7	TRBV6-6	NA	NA	TGTGCCAGCAGTTACGGGCTTCCTTCTCGAGGTGGCGAGCAGTACTTC	CASSYGLPSRGGEQYF
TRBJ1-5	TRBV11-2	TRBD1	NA	TGTGCCAGCTCGCCGGGACAGGGTGGTTGGCGCAATCAGCCCCAGCATTTT	CASSPGQGGWRNQPQHF
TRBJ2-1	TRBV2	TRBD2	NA	TGTGCCAGCAGCCCTCGGCGGGAGAGTGTCAATGAGCAGTTCTTC	CASSPRRESVNEQFF
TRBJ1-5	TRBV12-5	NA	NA	TGTGCTAGTGGGGGTTCAGGTTATCAGCCCCAGCATTTT	CASGGSGYQPQHF
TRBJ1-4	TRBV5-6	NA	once	TGTGCCAGCAGCTTGGTTAGAAGAGGGAATGAAAAACTGTTTTTT	CASSLVRRGNEKLFF
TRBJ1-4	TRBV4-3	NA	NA	TGCGCCAGCAGCCAAGGAGGTTGGGATCGGATCAATGAAAAACTGTTTTTT	CASSQGGWDRINEKLFF
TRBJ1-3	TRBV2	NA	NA	TGTGCCAGACGCAGCAACTCTGGAAACACCATATATTTT	CARRSNSGNTIYF
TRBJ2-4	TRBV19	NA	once	TGTGCCAGTAGTACAAGGAGCCTAGCCAAAAACATTCAGTACTTC	CASSTRSLAKNIQYF
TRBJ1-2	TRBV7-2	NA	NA	TGTGCCAGCAATAGTTTAGCTAACTATGGCTACACCTTC	CASNSLANYGYTF
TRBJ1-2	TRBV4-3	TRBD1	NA	TGCGCCAGCAGCCAGGCCCAGGGACAGTACTATGGCTACACCTTC	CASSQAQGQYYGYTF
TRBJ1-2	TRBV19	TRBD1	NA	TGTGCCACCTCGATAAAGGGGGCAGGGGACTATGGCTACACCTTC	CATSIKGAGDYGYTF
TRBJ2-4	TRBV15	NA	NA	TGTGCCACCAGCAGAGATTTATGCGAGTGGGCGACAGCCAAAAACATTCAGTACTTC	CATSRDLCEWATAKNIQYF
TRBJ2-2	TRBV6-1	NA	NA	TGTGCCAGCGGGGAGAGCGACACCGGGGAGCTGTTTTTT	CASGESDTGELFF
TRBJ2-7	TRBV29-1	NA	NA	TGCAGCGCTAGGGGGGACGGGAACTACGAGCAGTACTTC	CSARGDGNYEQYF
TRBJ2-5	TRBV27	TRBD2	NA	TGTGCCAGCAGTTTAACTAGCGGTACCCAAGAGACCCAGTACTTC	CASSLTSGTQETQYF
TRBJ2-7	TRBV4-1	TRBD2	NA	TGCGCCAGCAGCCAAGATGGGGGGGGCGAGCAGTACTTC	CASSQDGGGEQYF
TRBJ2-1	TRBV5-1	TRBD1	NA	TGCGCCAGCAGCTCGACAGGGGCCCCCTACAATGAGCAGTTCTTC	CASSSTGAPYNEQFF
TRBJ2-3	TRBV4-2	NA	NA	TGTGCCAGCAGCTCAGGGAGGTCGCAGTATTTT	CASSSGRSQYF
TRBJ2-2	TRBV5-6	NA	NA	TGTGCCAGCAGCTCCGGACGCACCGGGGAGCTGTTTTTT	CASSSGRTGELFF
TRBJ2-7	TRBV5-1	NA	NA	TGCGCCAGCAGCTTGGGAGTAAATGACGAGCAGTACTTC	CASSLGVNDEQYF
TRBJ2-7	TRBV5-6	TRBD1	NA	TGTGCCAGCAGCTTAAGGGACAGGGGGCCCTACGAGCAGTACTTC	CASSLRDRGPYEQYF
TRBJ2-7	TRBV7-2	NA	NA	TGTGCCAGCAGCCAGCAGCGGGCGCACGAGCAGTACTTC	CASSQQRAHEQYF
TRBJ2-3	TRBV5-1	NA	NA	TGCGCCAGCAGTAACGATTACTGCCGGAGCGGTTTTATCACAGATACGCAGTATTTT	CASSNDYCRSGFITDTQYF
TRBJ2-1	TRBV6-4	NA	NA	TGTGCCATCGGGCGGGGGCCCCCCTACAATGAGCAGTTCTTC	CAIGRGPPYNEQFF
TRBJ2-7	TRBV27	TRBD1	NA	TGTGCCAGCAGTTTTTCCCAGGACAGGTTCTCCTACGAGCAGTACTTC	CASSFSQDRFSYEQYF
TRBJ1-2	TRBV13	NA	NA	TGTGCCAGCAGCTTAGAATGGCTGCTCCATGGCTACACCTTC	CASSLEWLLHGYTF
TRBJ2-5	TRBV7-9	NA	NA	TGTGCCAGCAGCTTATATAGCGGACCCTACCAAGAGACCCAGTACTTC	CASSLYSGPYQETQYF